What follows are 26 T cell receptor beta chains derived from one specimen sequenced in a study of tissue T cells after allogeneic stem cell transplantation. Sequencing was performed with immunoSEQ multiplex PCR; in TCRdb, only in-frame clones are kept and a portion is missing. The data hold thousands of clones, with over 70% observed a single time. This material consisted of skin, taken at autopsy. These receptors were taken from a male patient over 55 with steroid-refractory graft-versus-host disease after an allogeneic stem cell transplant. The graft donor may have given rise to some T cells.

V and J are TRBV14 and TRBJ1-1; maybe TRBD1 (5 bases). Germline values: CDR1 SGHDN, CDR2 FVKESK. This CDR3 spans 13 amino acids. The V and J ends lost 0 bases and 8 bases respectively, with 10 bases between them. The CDR3 bases are TGTGCCAGCAGCCAAGACTTGACAGCCGAAGCTTTCTTT. This translates into CASSQDLTAEAFF.

This chain joins TRBV10-3 and TRBJ1-5; D is ambiguous. With 0 bases removed from V and 1 base from J, the gap between germline ends came to 10 bases. CDR3 length equals 16 residues. Germline V gene data show CDR1 as ENHRY and CDR2 as SYGVKD. The DNA of the CDR3 is TGTGCCATCAGTGAGTCTGGTGGCTTGAGCAATCAGCCCCAGCATTTT. As protein: CAISESGGLSNQPQHF.

This sequence joins TRBV4-1 and TRBJ1-4, with D possibly being TRBD1 (6 bases). CDR1 is MGHRA, CDR2 YSYEKL, per germline. Trimming removed 8 bases at V and 4 bases at J, with 17 bases between. This CDR3 contains 15 residues. The CDR3 sequence: CASRPSDRINEKLFF. The CDR3 DNA reads TGCGCCAGCCGGCCGTCCGACAGGATTAATGAAAAACTGTTTTTT.

The J gene is TRBJ2-5, the V gene TRBV13; D is possibly TRBD1 or TRBD2 (5 bases each). Germline CDR1 PRHDT, CDR2 FYEKMQ (reference sequence). This CDR3 spans 14 amino acids. The V and J ends lost 5 bases and 5 bases respectively, with 15 bases between them. The CDR3 sequence: CASSPSGRWETQYF. The CDR3 region has the DNA TGTGCCAGCAGCCCTTCGGGACGATGGGAGACCCAGTACTTC. The full variable domain, in which reference TRBV13 and TRBJ2-5 provide the parts outside the CDR3, is AAGVIQSPRHLIKEKRETATLKCYPIPRHDTVYWYQQGPGQDPQFLISFYEKMQSDKGSIPDRFSAQQFSDYHSELNMSSLELGDSALYFCASSPSGRWETQYFGPGTRLLVL.

The rearrangement links TRBV6-1 to TRBJ2-1; TRBD2 aligns across 8 bases. V lost 4 bases and J lost 4; bases outside the gene matches: 18. CDR1 is MNHNS, CDR2 SASEGT, per germline. This CDR3 region has 19 residues. The CDR3 spells CASSASNIIRGGKYNEQFF. CDR3 DNA sequence: TGTGCCAGCAGTGCCTCAAATATTATACGGGGGGGCAAGTACAATGAGCAGTTCTTC.

This clone was seen a handful of times. The chain recombines TRBV29-1 with TRBJ1-2, with D uncertain. The CDR3 runs to 11 residues. In germline, CDR1 is SQVTM, CDR2 ANQGSEA. V gave up 4 bases and J gave up 2 bases, with 5 bases separating them. CDR3 coding DNA: TGCAGCGTTGCGGTGAACTATGGCTACACCTTC. Protein sequence: CSVAVNYGYTF. Variable domain in full (rest from reference TRBV29-1 and TRBJ1-2): SAVISQKPSRDICQRGTSLTIQCQVDSQVTMMFWYRQQPGQSLTLIATANQGSEATYESGFVIDKFPISRPNLTFSTLTVSNMSPEDSSIYLCSVAVNYGYTFGSGTRLTVV.

This clone was seen a handful of times. The chain employs TRBV6-1 and TRBJ1-6; D is perhaps TRBD1 (5 bases). V was pared by 2 bases and J by 0 bases, with 14 bases between. Germline V gene lookup returns CDR1 MNHNS and CDR2 SASEGT. The CDR3 extends over 18 amino acids. DNA for the CDR3: TGTGCCAGCAGTGAAAGATTGGGGGTTAGCTCCTATAATTCACCCCTCCACTTT. It yields the protein CASSERLGVSSYNSPLHF.

The chain combines TRBV27 with TRBJ2-2, with D possibly being TRBD2 (6 bases). Germline V CDR1 and CDR2: MNHEY, SMNVEV (reference sequence). The CDR3 extends over 18 amino acids. The V end was cut by 3 bases, the J end by 4 bases, with 21 bases between. The CDR3 here is CASSLGRVRGIGTGELFF. CDR3 bases: TGTGCCAGCAGTTTGGGTCGAGTCCGGGGGATTGGCACCGGGGAGCTGTTTTTT.

The V call is TRBV28, the J call TRBJ2-4; D might be TRBD2 (6 bases). The CDR3 contains 16 residues. Trimming removed 5 bases from V and 0 bases from J, with 14 bases in between. The V gene's germline CDR1 is MDHEN and CDR2 SYDVKM. CDR3 DNA: TGTGCCAGCAGTGGACTAAAGACGATAGCCAAAAACATTCAGTACTTC. As protein: CASSGLKTIAKNIQYF. Supplemented by reference TRBV28 and TRBJ2-4, the full variable domain reads DVKVTQSSRYLVKRTGEKVFLECVQDMDHENMFWYRQDPGLGLRLIYFSYDVKMKEKGDIPEGYSVSREKKERFSLILESASTNQTSMYLCASSGLKTIAKNIQYFGAGTRLSVL.

The rearrangement joins TRBV2 to TRBJ1-1, with 9 bases fitting TRBD1. CDR3 size: 12 residues. Per germline, CDR1 SNHLY and CDR2 FYNNEI. The ends lost 10 bases at V and 6 bases at J; junction bases unmatched: 6. DNA of the CDR3: TGTGCCACCACGGGACAGGGTGCTGAAGCTTTCTTT. As protein: CATTGQGAEAFF.

The rearrangement links TRBV7-2 to TRBJ2-1, with TRBD2 matching over 10 bases. Trimming cost V 4 bases and J 4 bases; bases outside gene matches: 13. Germline values: CDR1 SGHTA, CDR2 FQGNSA. This CDR3 comprises 18 residues. This CDR3 reads CASSSWRSSGGRYNEQFF. The CDR3, as DNA: TGTGCCAGCAGCTCGTGGAGATCTAGCGGGGGAAGGTACAATGAGCAGTTCTTC.

The sample holds a few counts of this clone. This rearrangement joins TRBV3-1 (or the pseudogene TRBV3-2) to TRBJ1-3; D unclear. CDR3 length equals 15 residues. The V gene lost 0 bases and the J gene lost 0 bases, with 6 bases spanning the gap. Per germline, CDR1 LGHDT and CDR2 YNNKEL (reference sequence). CDR3 DNA: TGTGCCAGCAGCCAAGATCCAAGCTCTGGAAACACCATATATTTT. Translated, it gives CASSQDPSSGNTIYF.

This rearrangement joins TRBV19 to TRBJ1-1; perhaps TRBD1 as D (5 bases). CDR1 is LNHDA, CDR2 SQIVND, per germline (reference sequence). V was shortened by 2 bases and J by 5 bases, with 12 bases between the two germline ends. The CDR3 totals 14 residues. CDR3 DNA sequence: TGTGCCAGTAGTATATCCCGGGGGAGGACTGAAGCTTTCTTT. Translating it yields CASSISRGRTEAFF.

This chain links TRBV5-1 with TRBJ2-1, with TRBD2 matching 11 bases. The CDR3 runs 15 residues. The V segment lost 7 bases and the J segment 6 bases; nucleotides outside the gene matches: 9. Germline V CDR1 and CDR2: SGHRS, YFSETQ. Here the CDR3 DNA reads TGCGCCAGCCAGTTGGGGCTAGCGGGGGGCAATGAGCAGTTCTTC. Its protein is CASQLGLAGGNEQFF.

This clone was recorded once. The chain uses TRBV7-2 and TRBJ2-5, with D maybe TRBD1 (6 bases). Trimming removed 1 base from V and 0 bases from J, with 12 bases in between. The CDR3 is 16 residues long. CDR1 and CDR2 from the germline V gene are SGHTA and FQGNSA. CDR3: CASSLGDTRYQETQYF. The CDR3 DNA follows: TGTGCCAGCAGCTTAGGGGACACAAGATACCAAGAGACCCAGTACTTC. The whole variable domain, filled in from reference TRBV7-2 and TRBJ2-5, reads GAGVSQSPSNKVTEKGKDVELRCDPISGHTALYWYRQSLGQGLEFLIYFQGNSAPDKSGLPSDRFSAERTGGSVSTLTIQRTQQEDSAVYLCASSLGDTRYQETQYFGPGTRLLVL.

This clone was seen more than once but under ten times. V and J are TRBV28 and TRBJ1-2, with 10 nucleotides matching TRBD1. Germline trimming cut 7 bases from V and 0 bases from J; bases unmatched to any gene: 5. This CDR3 has 15 residues. The germline V gene has CDR1 MDHEN and CDR2 SYDVKM. The chain's CDR3 is CASKRQGATNYGYTF. The CDR3 DNA is TGTGCCAGCAAGCGACAGGGGGCGACTAACTATGGCTACACCTTC.

V and J are TRBV7-9 and TRBJ2-2; D is unclear. The CDR3 consists of 15 residues. The germline gives CDR1 SEHNR, CDR2 FQNEAQ (reference sequence). Deletions cut 8 bases from V and 1 base from J, with 14 bases between. The CDR3 coding sequence is TGTGCCAGCGAACCCGAGCAGATGAACACCGGGGAGCTGTTTTTT. This gives the protein CASEPEQMNTGELFF.

The chain joins TRBV6-2 or TRBV6-3 to TRBJ1-1; possibly TRBD1 for D (5 bases). Trimming cost V 0 bases and J 8 bases, with 7 bases left between them. CDR1 MNHEY and CDR2 SVGEGT come from the germline V gene. The CDR3 consists of 12 residues. The CDR3 DNA reads as TGTGCCAGCAGTTACTCCGGACAAGAAGCTTTCTTT. Its protein product is CASSYSGQEAFF.

The chain is built from TRBV19 and TRBJ2-5, with 9 bases that match TRBD1. The J segment lost 5 bases and the V segment lost 4 bases, leaving 8 bases of the junction unmatched. CDR3 length: 15 amino acids. CDR1 LNHDA and CDR2 SQIVND come from the germline V gene (reference sequence). CDR3 sequence (DNA): TGTGCCAGTAGTACCGGGACAGGGAGAATTGAGACCCAGTACTTC. This sequence encodes CASSTGTGRIETQYF.

The J gene is TRBJ1-6, the V gene TRBV19, with 10 nucleotides matching TRBD1. V shed 5 bases, J shed 0 bases, and the junction held 10 bases outside the gene matches. The germline gives CDR1 LNHDA, CDR2 SQIVND (reference sequence). The CDR3 has 19 residues. The CDR3 coding sequence is TGTGCCAGTAGTCTCCTGACAGGGGGCGGGAGCTCCTATAATTCACCCCTCCACTTT. Its protein is CASSLLTGGGSSYNSPLHF.

The chain employs TRBV4-1 and TRBJ2-2; D not certain. This CDR3 contains 14 residues. The germline V gene has CDR1 MGHRA and CDR2 YSYEKL. V gave up 4 bases and J gave up 4 bases, with 10 bases separating them. The CDR3 DNA reads TGCGCCAGCAGCCCCAGATCCCCCACCGGGGAGCTGTTTTTT. Its translation is CASSPRSPTGELFF.

The V and J genes are TRBV23-1 and TRBJ2-7, with D possibly being TRBD1 (6 bases). TRBV23-1 is treated as an ORF (open reading frame) with a function not yet certain. V gave up 9 bases and J gave up 0 bases, with 12 bases separating them. The CDR3 totals 13 residues. CDR3 DNA: TGCGCCAGAAATCAGGGGCCCTCCTACGAGCAGTACTTC. Translating it yields CARNQGPSYEQYF.

CDR3 region: CASSIDLWTGGANQPQHF. Written as DNA, the CDR3 is TGTGCCAGTAGTATAGATCTTTGGACAGGGGGGGCCAATCAGCCCCAGCATTTT. This chain joins TRBV19 and TRBJ1-5, with TRBD1 matching over 10 bases. CDR1 is LNHDA, CDR2 SQIVND, per germline (reference sequence). CDR3 length: 18 residues. Trimming removed 0 bases from V and 3 bases from J; junction bases left unmatched: 8.

The V call is TRBV2, the J call TRBJ1-5; 9 positions match TRBD1. The germline V gene has CDR1 SNHLY and CDR2 FYNNEI. V lost 5 bases, J lost 5 bases, and 1 base stayed unmatched. The CDR3 consists of 13 residues. The CDR3 reads CASSRTGDQPQHF. For the CDR3, the DNA is TGTGCCAGCAGTAGGACAGGGGATCAGCCCCAGCATTTT.

The CDR3 DNA follows: TGCAGCGTTGGTGCGACAGGGGGAGGCGGCTACACCTTC. Protein: CSVGATGGGGYTF. The rearrangement uses TRBV29-1 and TRBJ1-2; 9 bases are shared with TRBD1. The CDR3 covers 13 residues. Losses at the gene ends were 4 bases for V and 8 bases for J; bases not matched to a gene: 8. Germline lookup yields CDR1 SQVTM and CDR2 ANQGSEA.

The rearrangement links TRBV28 to TRBJ1-5, with D possibly TRBD1 on 6 matching bases. CDR1 and CDR2 from the germline V gene are MDHEN and SYDVKM. The CDR3 is 12 residues long. V lost 6 bases to trimming and J lost 7 bases, with 10 bases between them. CDR3 in DNA: TGTGCCAGCAGCTACACAGGGCAGCCCCAGCATTTT. Translating gives CASSYTGQPQHF.